A single sample is the source of the 28 T cell receptor beta chains below, sequenced in a study of T cells in Graves' hyperthyroidism and ophthalmopathy. Template material for amplifying TCR beta CDR3 regions consisted of RNA transcripts. RT-PCR in the first round (using the HTBI primer set) targeted the TCR CDR3. TCRdb used MiXCR to reprocess the multiplex PCR reads, holding one entry per CDR3 protein. The sample yields about 700,000 distinct CDR3 sequences, 45% seen once. The sequenced sample was peripheral blood or thyroid tissue (not recorded which). These receptors were obtained from an adult man with Graves' disease, either hyperthyroidism or ophthalmopathy (not recorded which).

This clonotype was recorded many times. J is TRBJ2-7 and V is TRBV6-6; D remains unclear. Germline CDR1 and CDR2: MNHNY and SVGAGI (reference sequence). The CDR3 runs to 12 residues. Between the trimmed V and J ends, which lost 6 bases and 3 bases, there was a span of 9 bases. The CDR3 region has the DNA TGTGCCAGCAGCCCCGCGGACTACGAGCAGTACTTC. The encoded protein is CASSPADYEQYF.

Comments on this clonotype: A read error may account for a junction end that differs from germline. The rearrangement links TRBV7-9 to TRBJ1-1, with 9 bases fitting TRBD1. The CDR3 loop spans 15 amino acids. Germline loops: CDR1 SEHNR, CDR2 FQNEAQ (reference sequence). CDR3 sequence reads: CASTLQGAGDTEAFF. The CDR3 nucleotides are TGCGCCAGCACGCTACAGGGGGCGGGTGACACTGAAGCTTTCTTT.

In its sample, this clonotype was seen a few times. This sequence joins TRBV20-1 and TRBJ1-1, with TRBD1 as a possible D gene (5 bases). This CDR3 contains 14 residues. V shed 5 bases and J shed 5 bases, with 18 bases lying between them. The germline V gene encodes CDR1 DFQATT and CDR2 SNEGSKA (reference sequence). CDR3 sequence reads: CSAQRGPRGTEAFF. CDR3 nucleotide sequence: TGCAGTGCTCAAAGGGGACCCCGGGGAACTGAAGCTTTCTTT.

This clonotype was found many times. The chain employs TRBV7-2 and TRBJ2-5; D is unclear. The germline V and J ends were trimmed by 7 bases and 0 bases, with 12 bases remaining between them. The germline CDR1 and CDR2 sequences are SGHTA and FQGNSA. The CDR3 contains 14 residues. The CDR3 here is CASTTSANQETQYF. The CDR3 DNA sequence: TGTGCCAGCACCACCTCGGCTAACCAAGAGACCCAGTACTTC. The full variable domain, in which reference TRBV7-2 and TRBJ2-5 provide the parts outside the CDR3, is GAGVSQSPSNKVTEKGKDVELRCDPISGHTALYWYRQSLGQGLEFLIYFQGNSAPDKSGLPSDRFSAERTGGSVSTLTIQRTQQEDSAVYLCASTTSANQETQYFGPGTRLLVL.

The chain joins TRBV7-2 to TRBJ1-5; possibly TRBD1 for D (5 bases). Trimming cost V 6 bases and J 11 bases, with 23 bases left between them. The V gene's germline CDR1 is SGHTA and CDR2 FQGNSA. The CDR3 runs to 15 residues. Here the CDR3 DNA reads TGTGCCAGCAGTTCGGGGGAAGGGGCTGATTTTGCCCAGCATTTT. Translated, it gives CASSSGEGADFAQHF.

This clonotype was counted ten times or more. This chain uses TRBV2 with TRBJ1-2; weak D call: TRBD1 (5 bases). The CDR3 consists of 13 residues. Trimming took off 6 bases at V and 6 bases at J, with 14 bases between the two ends. Germline V gene sequence: CDR1 SNHLY, CDR2 FYNNEI. Here the CDR3 DNA reads TGTGCCAGCAGATCTTCCGGGACGGATGGCTACACCTTC. It specifies CASRSSGTDGYTF.

The chain links TRBV10-3 to TRBJ2-5; TRBD1 agrees at 9 bases. The V gene's germline CDR1 is ENHRY and CDR2 SYGVKD. This CDR3 comprises 13 residues. The V and J ends lost 6 bases and 5 bases, in that order; junction bases with no gene match: 4. CDR3 in DNA: TGTGCCATCAGCACAGGGGGCATGGAGACCCAGTACTTC. It is translated as CAISTGGMETQYF.

As to this clonotype: It may be a read error: a sequence one base away is much more abundant. This chain joins TRBV7-2 and TRBJ1-6, with a tentative D call TRBD1 (6 bases). CDR3 length: 15 residues. Germline V gene lookup returns CDR1 SGHTA and CDR2 FQGNSA. V was shortened by 5 bases and J by 10 bases, with 18 bases between the two germline ends. The CDR3 DNA reads as TGTGCCAGCAGCGTAGGATCCAGGGGAGACTCACCCCTCCACTTT. This codes for CASSVGSRGDSPLHF.

This clonotype was detected only once. The genes are TRBV2 and TRBJ1-3; D possibly corresponds to TRBD1 (6 bases). The CDR3 is 14 residues long. Germline assignment: CDR1 SNHLY and CDR2 FYNNEI. V lost 7 bases and J 2 bases, leaving 12 bases between the germline ends. CDR3 nucleotide sequence: TGTGCCAGCATGCAGGGGATCCCTGGAAACACCATATATTTT. Translated: CASMQGIPGNTIYF.

V and J are TRBV7-9 and TRBJ1-4; no firm D call. Trimming took off 5 bases at V and 3 bases at J, with 16 bases between the two ends. Per the germline V gene, CDR1 is SEHNR and CDR2 is FQNEAQ (reference sequence). The length of the CDR3 is 16 residues. The CDR3: CASSQDSTGSNEKLFF. Written as DNA, the CDR3 is TGTGCCAGCAGCCAAGATTCGACGGGATCTAATGAAAAACTGTTTTTT.

This clonotype was counted at least ten times. The germline gene is not matched at one end of the junction; a read error may be the cause. This sequence joins TRBV10-3 and TRBJ1-5; D not resolved. The germline V gene encodes CDR1 ENHRY and CDR2 SYGVKD. This CDR3 is built from 16 residues. The CDR3 here is CASSDSGDCNNQPQHF. In DNA form, the CDR3 reads TGTGCCAGCAGTGACTCCGGGGATTGTAACAATCAGCCCCAGCATTTT.

As concerns this clonotype: A much more abundant neighbour one base away suggests this may be a read error. The J gene is TRBJ1-1, the V gene TRBV7-9; no reliable D call. The germline V gene encodes CDR1 SEHNR and CDR2 FQNEAQ (reference sequence). CDR3 size: 13 residues. This chain's CDR3 is CVSSVTVGTEAFF. Written as DNA, the CDR3 is TGTGTCAGCAGCGTAACAGTGGGCACTGAAGCTTTCTTT.

The table lists this clonotype with many counts. This chain links TRBV10-3 with TRBJ1-3; D is unclear. The germline V gene has CDR1 ENHRY and CDR2 SYGVKD. This CDR3 region has 14 residues. V was pared by 3 bases and J by 1 base, with 7 bases between. The CDR3: CAISERGSGNTIYF. CDR3 in DNA: TGTGCCATCAGTGAACGGGGATCTGGAAACACCATATATTTT.

As regards this clonotype: One junction end disagrees with the germline gene, perhaps due to a read error. The chain is built from TRBV10-3 and TRBJ1-1, with D uncertain. CDR3 length: 13 residues. Germline V lookup: CDR1 ENHRY, CDR2 SYGVKD. CDR3 DNA: TGTGCCAGCAGTGAAACCCTGAACACTGAAGCTTTCTTT. This translates into CASSETLNTEAFF.

This clonotype has ten or more counts. V is TRBV9 and J is TRBJ1-1; D call uncertain. The V end lost 0 bases, the J end lost 0 bases, and 9 bases lay between the germline ends. The CDR3 runs to 15 residues. The germline gives CDR1 SGDLS, CDR2 YYNGEE. Here the CDR3 reads CASSVDLSVNTEAFF. CDR3 nucleotides: TGTGCCAGCAGCGTAGATTTGTCGGTGAACACTGAAGCTTTCTTT.

The chain joins TRBV12-3 or TRBV12-4 to TRBJ1-2; 7 bases fit TRBD1. With V trimmed by 7 bases and J by 6 bases, 8 bases remained unmatched. The CDR3 is made up of 13 amino acids. In DNA form, the CDR3 reads TGTGCCAGCAAGACAGGGTCGAGGAATGGCTACACCTTC. Protein product: CASKTGSRNGYTF.

This clonotype was observed a few times. J is TRBJ1-2 and V is TRBV14; D is possibly TRBD1 (5 bases). Germline V gives CDR1 SGHDN, CDR2 FVKESK. This CDR3 contains 13 residues. Trimming removed 5 bases from V and 3 bases from J, with 10 bases in between. CDR3 bases: TGTGCCAGCAGCTCACAGGCCTACTATGGCTACACCTTC. It yields the protein CASSSQAYYGYTF.

A few counts support this clonotype. One end of the junction does not line up with germline, which may come from a read error. The genes are TRBV5-1 and TRBJ1-2, with D maybe TRBD1 (5 bases). The CDR3 runs 13 residues. Germline values: CDR1 SGHRS, CDR2 YFSETQ. The CDR3 DNA is TGTGCCAGCAGCTCAGGGTTGGACTATGGCTACACCTTC. Translating it yields CASSSGLDYGYTF.

This clonotype has a count of ten or more. The CDR3 nucleotides are TGCAGTGCTGAGGACAGGGGGGGTGGCTACACCTTC. As protein: CSAEDRGGGYTF. The rearrangement uses TRBV20-1 and TRBJ1-2, with 10 bases matching TRBD1. There are 12 residues in the CDR3. Germline V gene sequence: CDR1 DFQATT, CDR2 SNEGSKA (reference sequence). The junction had 4 bases not matched to a gene; V was cut back by 5 bases and J by 7 bases.

The chain recombines TRBV25-1 with TRBJ2-7; D assignment may be TRBD1 or TRBD2 (5 bases each). The V and J ends lost 9 bases and 5 bases respectively, with 11 bases between them. Germline loops: CDR1 MGHDK, CDR2 SYGVNS. The CDR3 runs 11 residues. CDR3: CARGTGHEQYF. The DNA of the CDR3 is TGTGCCAGAGGGACCGGGCACGAGCAGTACTTC.

This clonotype has at least ten counts. The chain employs TRBV9 and TRBJ2-7, with 10 bases identical to TRBD2. V trimming: 0 bases; J trimming: 5 bases; junction bases outside the gene matches: 5. Per germline, CDR1 SGDLS and CDR2 YYNGEE. The CDR3 totals 15 residues. The CDR3 DNA is TGTGCCAGCAGCGTAGCAGCGGGGGGGCGCGACGAGCAGTACTTC. Encoded protein: CASSVAAGGRDEQYF. Supplemented by reference TRBV9 and TRBJ2-7, the full variable domain reads DSGVTQTPKHLITATGQRVTLRCSPRSGDLSVYWYQQSLDQGLQFLIQYYNGEERAKGNILERFSAQQFPDLHSELNLSSLELGDSALYFCASSVAAGGRDEQYFGPGTRLTVT.

The chain uses TRBV2 and TRBJ1-6; D remains unclear. Trimming shortened V by 6 bases and J by 6 bases, and 15 bases separated the two germline ends. This CDR3 contains 15 residues. Germline CDR1 reads SNHLY; CDR2 reads FYNNEI. CDR3 sequence: CASSLRASGNSPLHF. The DNA of the CDR3 is TGTGCCAGCAGCTTAAGGGCGAGCGGTAATTCACCCCTCCACTTT.

The table lists this clonotype with many counts. The rearrangement uses TRBV2 and TRBJ2-5; D is possibly TRBD1 (6 bases). The V gene's germline CDR1 is SNHLY and CDR2 FYNNEI. Trimming shortened V by 2 bases and J by 3 bases, and 10 bases separated the two germline ends. The CDR3 consists of 14 residues. In DNA, the CDR3 is TGTGCCAGCAGTGAAATGGCAGGGGAAGAGACCCAGTACTTC. It is translated as CASSEMAGEETQYF.

Comment on this clonotype: This may come from a read error, since a much larger clone is one base off. This chain connects TRBV7-9 to TRBJ1-6; D is unresolved. V gave up 5 bases and J gave up 8 bases, with 16 bases separating them. Germline-derived CDR1 and CDR2 are SEHNR and FQNEAQ (reference sequence). The CDR3 totals 15 residues. CDR3 sequence: CASSAPAGRDSPLHF. The CDR3 coding sequence is TGTGCCAGCAGCGCCCCAGCAGGAAGGGATTCACCCCTCCACTTT.

The chain uses TRBV7-9 and TRBJ2-7, with 16 bases aligning to TRBD2. CDR3 size: 17 residues. With 5 bases clipped from V and 4 bases from J, the junction kept 8 bases outside the gene matches. CDR1 and CDR2 from the germline V gene are SEHNR and FQNEAQ (reference sequence). CDR3 bases: TGTGCCAGCAGCCGGAAGGGACTAGCGGGAGGGCCATACGAGCAGTACTTC. The encoded protein is CASSRKGLAGGPYEQYF.

This clonotype was recorded only once. The rearrangement uses TRBV7-9 and TRBJ2-7; 9 bases map to TRBD1. V lost 6 bases to trimming and J lost 4 bases; unmatched junction nucleotides: 7. There are 14 residues in the CDR3. The germline gives CDR1 SEHNR, CDR2 FQNEAQ (reference sequence). The CDR3 DNA is TGTGCCAGCAGGCGGACAGGGGACGGTTACGAGCAGTACTTC. This sequence encodes CASRRTGDGYEQYF.

V gene TRBV7-9 combines with J gene TRBJ1-5, with TRBD1 matching 8 bases. The germline V gene has CDR1 SEHNR and CDR2 FQNEAQ (reference sequence). V lost 8 bases to trimming and J lost 9 bases; unmatched junction nucleotides: 3. CDR3 length: 11 residues. The CDR3 loop reads CASSGTGPQHF. CDR3 DNA: TGTGCCAGCTCGGGGACAGGGCCCCAGCATTTT.

Concerning this clonotype itself: A much bigger clone sits one base away, suggesting this may be a read error. CDR3 bases: TGTGCCATCAGCCGGACAGGGGGCTATGGCTACACCTTC. Its translation: CAISRTGGYGYTF. The chain carries TRBV10-3 and TRBJ1-2, with TRBD1 matching over 10 bases. V was pared by 6 bases and J by 4 bases, with 2 bases of the junction left unmatched. Germline CDR1 reads ENHRY; CDR2 reads SYGVKD. The CDR3 is 13 residues long.